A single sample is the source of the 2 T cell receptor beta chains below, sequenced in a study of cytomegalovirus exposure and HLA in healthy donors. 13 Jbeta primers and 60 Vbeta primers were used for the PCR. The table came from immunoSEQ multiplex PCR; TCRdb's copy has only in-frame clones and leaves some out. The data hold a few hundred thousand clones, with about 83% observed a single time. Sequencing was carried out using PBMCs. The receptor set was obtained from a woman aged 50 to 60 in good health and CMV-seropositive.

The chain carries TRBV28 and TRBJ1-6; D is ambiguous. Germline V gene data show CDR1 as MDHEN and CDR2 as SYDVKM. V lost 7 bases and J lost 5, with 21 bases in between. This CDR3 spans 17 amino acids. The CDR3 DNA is TGTGCCAGCAAAATAGGGCGGGGAGGCCTGAATAATTCACCCCTCCACTTT. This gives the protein CASKIGRGGLNNSPLHF.

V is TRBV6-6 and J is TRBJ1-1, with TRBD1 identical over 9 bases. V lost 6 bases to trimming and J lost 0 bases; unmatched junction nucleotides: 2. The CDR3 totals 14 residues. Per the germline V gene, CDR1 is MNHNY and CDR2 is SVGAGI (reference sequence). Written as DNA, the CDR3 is TGTGCCAGCAGAGGGACAGGGTTGAACACTGAAGCTTTCTTT. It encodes CASRGTGLNTEAFF.